This is a list of T cell receptor beta chains from one sample in a study of identical twins. TCRdb re-derived calls from the 5' RACE reads in MiXCR, one entry per CDR3 protein. Of 420,000 or so distinct CDR3 sequences listed, 15% to 20% are singletons. Sequenced input: naive T cells sorted from blood. These receptors were obtained from a man aged 45-60 years in good health. Each CDR3 is given with its conserved first and last residue. Each record gives: clone size, D gene, V gene, J gene, CDR3 DNA, CDR3 protein. The D gene is left open where the match is weak. Rows give clone size only sometimes, using once, few, many, or a class for an expanded clone.

NA	NA	TRBV4-3	TRBJ2-2	TGCGCCAGCAGCCAAGGGTGGGACACCGGGGAGCTGTTTTTT	CASSQGWDTGELFF
many	TRBD1	TRBV5-1	TRBJ2-1	TGCGCCAGCAGCTTGACAGGGGTGAGGTTAAATGAGCAGTTCTTC	CASSLTGVRLNEQFF
many	TRBD2	TRBV5-5	TRBJ2-5	TGTGCCAGCAGCCTACAACGGGGGGTCATGACGGAGACCCAGTACTTC	CASSLQRGVMTETQYF
many	NA	TRBV11-2	TRBJ2-3	TGTGCCAGCAGCACCAGACAGGATGGCACAGATACGCAGTATTTT	CASSTRQDGTDTQYF
few	TRBD1	TRBV7-9	TRBJ1-5	TGTGCCAGCAGCTTAGTCGACAGGGGGGAGGCTCAGCCCCAGCATTTT	CASSLVDRGEAQPQHF
NA	TRBD1	TRBV4-3	TRBJ2-1	TGCGCCAGCAGCCATACCGGGACAGCTTACAATGAGCAGTTCTTC	CASSHTGTAYNEQFF
few	NA	TRBV29-1	TRBJ2-1	TGCAGCGTGCCACTCTATATTAGCAATGAGCAGTTCTTC	CSVPLYISNEQFF
NA	NA	TRBV5-6	TRBJ2-7	TGTGCCAGCAGCTCCCACCCTAGTCAAGGGCCGCCGCAGTACTTC	CASSSHPSQGPPQYF
NA	NA	TRBV5-4	TRBJ2-1	TGTGCCAGCAGCTTGGACCTAGCAGAGCAGTTCTTC	CASSLDLAEQFF
few	TRBD2	TRBV20-1	TRBJ2-7	TGCAGTGCCTCCCCGGGAGGGGGGGCCTACGAGCAGTACTTC	CSASPGGGAYEQYF
few	NA	TRBV9	TRBJ1-2	TGTGCCAGCAGCGTAAAGGGGGGCGCATTTGGCTACACCTTC	CASSVKGGAFGYTF
few	NA	TRBV12-3/TRBV12-4	TRBJ2-5	TGTGCCAGCAGTTCGGATCTTGGGGGCCGAGAGACCCAGTACTTC	CASSSDLGGRETQYF
NA	NA	TRBV5-1	TRBJ2-7	TGCGCCAGCAGCTTGGGAGACCCCGAGGGTCCCTACGAGCAGTACTTC	CASSLGDPEGPYEQYF
few	NA	TRBV6-5	TRBJ2-1	TGTGCCAGCAGTTACTCGACGGGTTCGGGTCAGTTCTTC	CASSYSTGSGQFF
NA	TRBD2	TRBV5-1	TRBJ2-1	TGCGCCAGCAGCTCCCTGACTAGCGGGACCATAAATGAGCAGTTCTTC	CASSSLTSGTINEQFF
NA	TRBD2	TRBV20-1	TRBJ2-1	TGCAGTGCTAGGTCTGACGGGACTAGCGGGACGAGCTCCTACAATGAGCAGTTCTTC	CSARSDGTSGTSSYNEQFF
many	NA	TRBV5-1	TRBJ2-7	TGCGCCAGCAGGACAGGCCCCTCCTACGAGCAGTACTTC	CASRTGPSYEQYF
NA	NA	TRBV10-3	TRBJ2-7	TGTGCCATCAGTGAGCCCAGACGGAGGGACGGGAGCTCCTACGAGCAGTACTTC	CAISEPRRRDGSSYEQYF
NA	TRBD1	TRBV24-1	TRBJ2-3	TGTGCCCCCCAGGGGACAGGGGGGACAGATACGCAGTATTTT	CAPQGTGGTDTQYF
few	NA	TRBV20-1	TRBJ2-1	TGCAGTGCTGCATGGCCCATGGACAATGAGCAGTTCTTC	CSAAWPMDNEQFF
few	TRBD2	TRBV6-5	TRBJ2-1	TGTGCCAGCAGTTACTCGGGACTAGCGGGAGGCCCATACAATGAGCAGTTCTTC	CASSYSGLAGGPYNEQFF
NA	NA	TRBV27	TRBJ1-5	TGTGCCAGCAGCCGAAGCAACAGGGGCAATCAGCCCCAGCATTTT	CASSRSNRGNQPQHF
NA	NA	TRBV7-9	TRBJ2-5	TGTGCCAGCAGCTTAGTGGGAGTATTGGAGACCCAGTACTTC	CASSLVGVLETQYF
once	TRBD1	TRBV20-1	TRBJ2-2	TGCAGTGCTAGTATCAGGGGGCGCACCGGGGAGCTGTTTTTT	CSASIRGRTGELFF
NA	NA	TRBV10-3	TRBJ2-3	TGTGCCATCACCGCGGCAGGCACAGATACGCAGTATTTT	CAITAAGTDTQYF
NA	NA	TRBV2	TRBJ2-5	TGTGCCAGCACTCGAGGGTGGCAAGAGACCCAGTACTTC	CASTRGWQETQYF
NA	TRBD1	TRBV10-3	TRBJ2-7	TGTGCCATCAGTGAAGGGGGCGACGAGCAGTACTTC	CAISEGGDEQYF
NA	NA	TRBV24-1	TRBJ2-1	TGTGCCACCTCGAGTCCGGAAAACAATGAGCAGTTCTTC	CATSSPENNEQFF
NA	NA	TRBV28	TRBJ1-5	TGTGCCAGCAGCACTTTTCCGGACCCTGGAATTCAGCCCCAGCATTTT	CASSTFPDPGIQPQHF
NA	NA	TRBV5-6	TRBJ2-1	TGTGCCAGCAGCTTCGGGATCGACCTCAATGAGCAGTTCTTC	CASSFGIDLNEQFF
few	NA	TRBV12-3/TRBV12-4	TRBJ2-5	TGTGCCAGCAGTCGCAGGGGGGACGAGACCCAGTACTTC	CASSRRGDETQYF
NA	NA	TRBV11-2	TRBJ2-2	TGTGCCAGCAGCTACCGATTGGGGAACACCGGGGAGCTGTTTTTT	CASSYRLGNTGELFF
NA	NA	TRBV27	TRBJ2-7	TGTGCCAGCAGCCAAACCGTAGGGACCACCGTTGGGAACGAGCAGTACTTC	CASSQTVGTTVGNEQYF
NA	NA	TRBV4-3	TRBJ2-6	TGCGCCAGCAGCCAAGATTTATTTCAGGGGTTTAGGTCTGGGGCCAACGTCCTGACTTTC	CASSQDLFQGFRSGANVLTF
NA	NA	TRBV6-2/TRBV6-3	TRBJ2-7	TGTGCCAGCAGTTACATTGGTAGCGAGCAGTACTTC	CASSYIGSEQYF
few	TRBD2	TRBV20-1	TRBJ2-7	TGCAGTGCTAGAGCCGGGACTAGCGGCTCCTACGAGCAGTACTTC	CSARAGTSGSYEQYF
few	TRBD1	TRBV4-2	TRBJ1-1	TGTGCCAGCAGCCAAGCCCCGACAGGGGGGGGAACTGAAGCTTTCTTT	CASSQAPTGGGTEAFF
few	TRBD2	TRBV27	TRBJ2-1	TGTGCCAGCAGTCCACTAGCGGGAGGGCCAGGAGAGCAGTTCTTC	CASSPLAGGPGEQFF
few	NA	TRBV5-1	TRBJ2-5	TGCGCCAGCAATCCCCAGGGCGGTGGAGAGACCCAGTACTTC	CASNPQGGGETQYF
NA	NA	TRBV12-3/TRBV12-4	TRBJ2-1	TGTGCCAGCAGTTTTGACACCTCTCCTGAGCAGTTCTTC	CASSFDTSPEQFF
NA	NA	TRBV15	TRBJ1-1	TGTGCCACCACGGACGGACACCCCCTGAACACTGAAGCTTTCTTT	CATTDGHPLNTEAFF
many	TRBD2	TRBV3-1	TRBJ2-1	TGTGCCAGCAGCCGTGGGACTAGCGGGAGGGGTGAGCAGTTCTTC	CASSRGTSGRGEQFF
many	NA	TRBV21-1	TRBJ1-1	TGTGCCAGCAGCAACCTGGGGAGGGGACCTTTCTTT	CASSNLGRGPFF
few	TRBD2	TRBV27	TRBJ2-7	TGTGCCAGCAGTCCAATATCCCCCGCGGGAGGGTCCTACGAGCAGTACTTC	CASSPISPAGGSYEQYF